What follows are 29 T cell receptor beta chains derived from one specimen sequenced in a study of blood T cell repertoires in COVID-19 (dated by TCRdb to 2018 to 2020). The library was prepared using the immunoSEQ multiplex PCR assay. The table was pulled from immuneACCESS by TCRdb, which kept in-frame rearrangements only. Such tables lose some clones; where checked, under half of the loss comes from unresolved V genes, and the rest has no known cause. In this sample the table shows 250,000 to 300,000 clones, approximately 85% of which occur a single time. Over 1.5% of the sample belongs to the ten largest clones. Sequenced sample: PBMCs or T cells enriched from blood (not recorded which). The receptor source for this set is a woman aged 45 to 65 who had recovered from COVID-19.

The gene calls are TRBV28 and TRBJ1-5, with D hard to call. The length of the CDR3 is 14 residues. CDR1 is MDHEN and CDR2 is SYDVKM in the germline V gene. V lost 3 bases and J 9 bases, leaving 15 bases between the germline ends. CDR3 loop: CASSFKLTVLPQHF. CDR3 nucleotide sequence: TGTGCCAGCAGTTTTAAGCTCACCGTCCTGCCCCAGCATTTT.

The chain has TRBV15 and TRBJ1-1; D possibly corresponds to TRBD1 (5 bases). Germline V lookup: CDR1 LNHNV, CDR2 YYDKDF (reference sequence). Trimming took 4 bases from V and 1 from J, leaving 13 bases between them. There are 15 residues in the CDR3. The CDR3 reads CATSNARVKNTEAFF. CDR3 in DNA: TGTGCCACCAGCAATGCCAGGGTTAAGAACACTGAAGCTTTCTTT.

This chain links TRBV18 with TRBJ1-1; 8 bases match TRBD1. The CDR3 loop spans 14 amino acids. Germline V gene data show CDR1 as KGHSH and CDR2 as LQKENI. With 6 bases clipped from V and 4 bases from J, the junction kept 7 bases outside the gene matches. The CDR3 coding sequence is TGTGCCAGCTCCCGAGAGACAGGGGCCACTGAAGCTTTCTTT. As protein: CASSRETGATEAFF.

The chain carries TRBV3-1 (or the pseudogene TRBV3-2) and TRBJ1-2, with 7 bases lining up with TRBD1. This CDR3 comprises 14 residues. V shed 3 bases, J shed 4 bases, and the junction held 5 bases outside the gene matches. CDR1 is LGHDT and CDR2 is YNNKEL in the germline V gene (reference sequence). The CDR3 DNA follows: TGTGCCAGCAGCCACTTGGGACAGTTCTATGGCTACACCTTC. Translated, it gives CASSHLGQFYGYTF.

This rearrangement joins TRBV28 to TRBJ2-1; 9 bases agree with TRBD1. Germline CDR1 MDHEN, CDR2 SYDVKM. CDR3 length: 16 amino acids. V lost 5 bases, J lost 3 bases, and 8 bases stayed unmatched. CDR3 in DNA: TGTGCCAGCAGTACCTTCGGGACAGGGTACTACAATGAGCAGTTCTTC. Translating gives CASSTFGTGYYNEQFF.

The sample holds a few counts of this clone. The CDR3, as DNA: TGTGCCAGCAGCCAAGTAGTCAACTCCTACGAGCAGTACTTC. It specifies CASSQVVNSYEQYF. V and J are TRBV14 and TRBJ2-7, with no clear D. This CDR3 region has 14 residues. Trimming cost V 1 base and J 0 bases, with 7 bases left between them. The germline gives CDR1 SGHDN, CDR2 FVKESK.

The chain links TRBV6-5 to TRBJ1-4, with TRBD1 matching over 9 bases. The germline gives CDR1 MNHEY, CDR2 SVGAGI. This CDR3 region has 14 residues. J gave up 8 bases and V 6 bases, and 7 bases lay outside the gene matches. CDR3 region: CASRRDRVSEKLFF. The CDR3 bases are TGTGCCAGCAGAAGGGACAGGGTGTCGGAAAAACTGTTTTTT.

To note about this clone: One end of the junction does not line up with germline, which may come from a read error. This chain uses TRBV6-5 with TRBJ1-1; 8 bases are a match to TRBD1. The germline CDR1 and CDR2 sequences are MNHEY and SVGAGI. The CDR3 length is 13 residues. The CDR3 reads CASSRGTGGFWGF. The DNA of the CDR3 is TGTGCCAGCAGTCGCGGGACAGGAGGGTTTTGGGGCTTT.

The CDR3 loop reads CASSLAGAGTQYF. CDR3 in DNA: TGTGCCAGCAGCTTAGCGGGGGCCGGGACCCAGTACTTC. V and J are TRBV7-9 and TRBJ2-5; D is possibly TRBD1 (6 bases). The V gene's germline CDR1 is SEHNR and CDR2 FQNEAQ (reference sequence). CDR3 length equals 13 residues. V was trimmed by 0 bases and J by 7 bases, leaving 9 bases between them.

The chain combines TRBV3-1 (or the pseudogene TRBV3-2) with TRBJ2-2, with 9 bases lining up with TRBD2. In germline, CDR1 is LGHDT, CDR2 YNNKEL (reference sequence). The V and J ends lost 1 base and 8 bases, in that order; junction bases with no gene match: 5. The CDR3 is 15 residues long. CDR3 sequence reads: CASSQVVAGAGELFF. CDR3 in DNA: TGTGCCAGCAGCCAAGTCGTAGCGGGGGCGGGGGAGCTGTTTTTT.

Only one count was recorded for this clone. The rearrangement links TRBV6-2 or TRBV6-3 to TRBJ2-7, with 9 bases lining up with TRBD1. Germline loops: CDR1 MNHEY, CDR2 SVGEGT. V shed 5 bases, J shed 2 bases, and the junction held 7 bases outside the gene matches. This CDR3 is built from 15 residues. The CDR3 loop is CASSGTGLKPYEQYF. CDR3 sequence (DNA): TGTGCCAGCAGTGGGACAGGGTTAAAACCCTACGAGCAGTACTTC.

This clone showed up just once. The chain joins TRBV11-2 to TRBJ2-1; D gene ambiguous. Trimming took off 5 bases at V and 6 bases at J, with 20 bases between the two ends. This CDR3 has 16 residues. CDR1 SGHAT and CDR2 FQNNGV come from the germline V gene. The CDR3 bases are TGTGCCAGCAGCCCCTACGGCCGCGCGGTAGGCAATGAGCAGTTCTTC. This encodes CASSPYGRAVGNEQFF.

In this sample, this clone turned up a few times. The chain joins TRBV5-8 to TRBJ2-7; 7 nucleotides agree with TRBD1. The V segment lost 5 bases and the J segment 6 bases; nucleotides outside the gene matches: 8. Germline values: CDR1 SGHTS, CDR2 YDEGEE. This CDR3 spans 13 amino acids. The CDR3 nucleotides read TGTGCCAGCAGTCCCTCACACAGGGGCGAGCAGTACTTC. Residues: CASSPSHRGEQYF. The full variable domain, rest sourced from reference TRBV5-8 and TRBJ2-7, is EAGVTQSPTHLIKTRGQQATLRCSPISGHTSVYWYQQALGLGLQFLLWYDEGEERNRGNFPPRFSGRQFPNYSSELNVNALELEDSALYLCASSPSHRGEQYFGPGTRLTVT.

This chain joins TRBV28 and TRBJ1-1; perhaps TRBD1 as D (5 bases). The CDR3 is 16 amino acids. The germline CDR1 and CDR2 sequences are MDHEN and SYDVKM. The V and J ends lost 6 bases and 1 base respectively, with 18 bases between them. CDR3 loop: CASRTAGGHWNTEAFF. Written as DNA, the CDR3 is TGTGCCAGCAGGACAGCGGGCGGACACTGGAACACTGAAGCTTTCTTT.

The chain carries TRBV9 and TRBJ2-1; 7 nucleotides line up with TRBD2. CDR3 length: 16 amino acids. After removal of 2 bases from V and 0 bases from J, the junction contained 5 bases not matched to a gene. The germline CDR1 and CDR2 sequences are SGDLS and YYNGEE. The CDR3 sequence: CASSVGRGYSYNEQFF. CDR3 DNA sequence: TGTGCCAGCAGCGTGGGGCGGGGGTACTCCTACAATGAGCAGTTCTTC.

V gene TRBV28 combines with J gene TRBJ2-2; TRBD2 matches 11 bases. CDR1 is MDHEN and CDR2 is SYDVKM in the germline V gene. The V segment lost 3 bases and the J segment 2 bases; nucleotides outside the gene matches: 14. The CDR3 is 20 residues long. The CDR3 sequence is CASSFGVLGLAGGNTGELFF. The CDR3 DNA sequence: TGTGCCAGCAGTTTTGGGGTTTTAGGGCTAGCGGGAGGTAACACCGGGGAGCTGTTTTTT.

This sequence joins TRBV19 and TRBJ2-2; the D gene is possibly TRBD2 (5 bases). CDR1 is LNHDA and CDR2 is SQIVND in the germline V gene (reference sequence). V lost 4 bases to trimming and J lost 2 bases, with 8 bases between them. The CDR3 covers 14 residues. The chain's CDR3 is CASSSGQNTGELFF. CDR3 nucleotides: TGTGCCAGTAGTAGCGGGCAAAACACCGGGGAGCTGTTTTTT.

This clone was detected only once. This chain joins TRBV6-1 and TRBJ2-2; D may be TRBD2 (5 bases). Looked up from germline, CDR1 is MNHNS and CDR2 is SASEGT. The CDR3 loop spans 17 amino acids. Trimming took 0 bases from V and 6 from J, leaving 17 bases between them. CDR3 in DNA: TGTGCCAGCAGTGAAGCGATAGACTATCGTTCCCCCGGGGAGCTGTTTTTT. The encoded protein is CASSEAIDYRSPGELFF.

This clone was seen a handful of times. V usage is TRBV28 and J usage is TRBJ1-3; maybe TRBD1 (5 bases). V gave up 6 bases and J gave up 4 bases, with 16 bases separating them. Germline V lookup: CDR1 MDHEN, CDR2 SYDVKM. CDR3 size: 15 residues. The CDR3 DNA reads as TGTGCCAGCAGGCGCTCCGGGACTCACGGAAACACCATATATTTT. Translated: CASRRSGTHGNTIYF.

The V call is TRBV28, the J call TRBJ2-5; 7 bases agree with TRBD1. This CDR3 has 14 residues. The J segment lost 4 bases and the V segment lost 4 bases, leaving 6 bases of the junction unmatched. In germline, CDR1 is MDHEN, CDR2 SYDVKM. CDR3 DNA sequence: TGTGCCAGCAGTTCCACCGACAGGGCAGAGACCCAGTACTTC. Translating it yields CASSSTDRAETQYF.

This clone was recorded a few times. The chain couples TRBV9 to TRBJ2-1; D is perhaps TRBD2 (6 bases). The V end was cut by 0 bases, the J end by 5 bases, with 15 bases between. The CDR3 is 16 residues long. Germline loops: CDR1 SGDLS, CDR2 YYNGEE. The CDR3 bases are TGTGCCAGCAGCGTAGCTATAGGCGGGGCCAACAATGAGCAGTTCTTC. Translation gives CASSVAIGGANNEQFF.

This chain links TRBV7-2 with TRBJ1-3; D gene uncertain. Germline V gene data show CDR1 as SGHTA and CDR2 as FQGNSA. The CDR3 has 19 amino acids. V was cut by 2 bases and J by 0 bases, with 20 bases left in between. The CDR3 sequence is CASSLLVVSQLSSGNTIYF. The CDR3 DNA is TGTGCCAGCAGCTTATTGGTTGTGTCACAGCTAAGCTCTGGAAACACCATATATTTT.

In its sample, this clone was seen once. V and J are TRBV30 and TRBJ2-1; TRBD2 matches at 15 bases. Germline CDR1 and CDR2: GTSNPN and SVGIG (reference sequence). With V trimmed by 3 bases and J by 9 bases, 3 bases remained unmatched. This CDR3 comprises 14 residues. In DNA, the CDR3 is TGTGCCTGGAGCGGACTAGCGGGAGGGATTGAGCAGTTCTTC. Amino acid sequence: CAWSGLAGGIEQFF.

The V gene is TRBV27, the J gene TRBJ1-5, with 7 positions matching TRBD1. V lost 2 bases and J lost 5; bases outside the gene matches: 3. CDR3 length: 14 residues. The germline CDR1 and CDR2 sequences are MNHEY and SMNVEV (reference sequence). CDR3 amino acids: CASSLQTGYQPQHF. In nucleotides, the CDR3 is TGTGCCAGCAGTTTACAGACAGGGTATCAGCCCCAGCATTTT.

This clone was detected once. The gene calls are TRBV4-1 and TRBJ2-7, with D tentatively TRBD2 (5 bases). V lost 0 bases and J 0 bases, leaving 15 bases between the germline ends. The CDR3 covers 17 residues. CDR1 MGHRA and CDR2 YSYEKL come from the germline V gene. In DNA form, the CDR3 reads TGCGCCAGCAGCCAAGATAGGAGCGGCGGTGGCTCCTACGAGCAGTACTTC. Its translation: CASSQDRSGGGSYEQYF.

The genes are TRBV2 and TRBJ1-5, with a tentative D call TRBD1 (6 bases). With 5 bases removed from V and 0 bases from J, the gap between germline ends came to 29 bases. The CDR3 consists of 21 residues. CDR1 is SNHLY and CDR2 is FYNNEI in the germline V gene. The CDR3 region is CASSSASGGQTLPYSNQPQHF. DNA of the CDR3: TGTGCCAGCAGTTCAGCCTCGGGCGGACAGACACTACCTTATAGCAATCAGCCCCAGCATTTT.

About this clone: Other DNA sequences in the sample encode the same CDR3. V is TRBV2 and J is TRBJ2-3, with D maybe TRBD1 (6 bases). The V and J ends lost 8 bases and 2 bases respectively, with 8 bases between them. Germline loops: CDR1 SNHLY, CDR2 FYNNEI. The CDR3 is 12 amino acids. CDR3 DNA: TGTGCCAGCCGACAGGACACAGATACGCAGTATTTT. Its translation is CASRQDTDTQYF.

V is TRBV2 and J is TRBJ2-6; weak D call: TRBD1 (6 bases). Between the trimmed V and J ends, which lost 6 bases and 0 bases, there was a span of 9 bases. The CDR3 extends over 15 amino acids. The germline gives CDR1 SNHLY, CDR2 FYNNEI. For the CDR3, the DNA is TGTGCCAGCAGGGACAGCAGCTCTGGGGCCAACGTCCTGACTTTC. As protein: CASRDSSSGANVLTF.

The chain is built from TRBV28 and TRBJ1-5, with a tentative D call TRBD1 (5 bases). The CDR3 runs 14 residues. The V gene lost 7 bases and the J gene lost 6 bases, with 16 bases spanning the gap. Germline V CDR1 and CDR2: MDHEN, SYDVKM. The CDR3 DNA sequence: TGTGCCAGCATTCAAGGCACAGGCGGTCAGCCCCAGCATTTT. Protein product: CASIQGTGGQPQHF.